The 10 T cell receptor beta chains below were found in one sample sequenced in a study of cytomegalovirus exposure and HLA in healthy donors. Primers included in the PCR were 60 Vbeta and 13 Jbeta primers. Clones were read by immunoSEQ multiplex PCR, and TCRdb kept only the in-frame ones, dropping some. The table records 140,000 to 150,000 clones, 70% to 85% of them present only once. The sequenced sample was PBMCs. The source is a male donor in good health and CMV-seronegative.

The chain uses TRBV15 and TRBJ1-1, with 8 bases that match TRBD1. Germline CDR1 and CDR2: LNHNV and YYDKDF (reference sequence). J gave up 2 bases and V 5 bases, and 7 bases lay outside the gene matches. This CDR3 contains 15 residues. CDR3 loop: CATSPGGMGNTEAFF. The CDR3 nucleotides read TGTGCCACCAGCCCAGGGGGCATGGGAAACACTGAAGCTTTCTTT.

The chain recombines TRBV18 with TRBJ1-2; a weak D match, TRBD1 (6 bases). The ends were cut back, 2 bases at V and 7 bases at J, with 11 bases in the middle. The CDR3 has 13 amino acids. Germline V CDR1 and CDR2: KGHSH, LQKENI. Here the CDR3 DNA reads TGTGCCAGCTCACCAACGGGGGGCGGTGGCTACACCTTC. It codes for CASSPTGGGGYTF.

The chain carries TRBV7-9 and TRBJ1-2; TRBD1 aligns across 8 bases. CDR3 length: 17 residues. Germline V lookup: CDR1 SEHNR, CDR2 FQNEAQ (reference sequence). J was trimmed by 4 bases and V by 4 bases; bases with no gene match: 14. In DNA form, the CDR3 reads TGTGCCAGCAGCTCTCAATCGAGACAGGGGTATGGCTATGGCTACACCTTC. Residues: CASSSQSRQGYGYGYTF.

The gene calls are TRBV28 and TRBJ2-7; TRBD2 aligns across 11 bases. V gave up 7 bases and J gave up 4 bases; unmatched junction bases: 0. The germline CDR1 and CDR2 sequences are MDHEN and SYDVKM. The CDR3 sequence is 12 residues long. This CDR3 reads CASTSGRYEQYF. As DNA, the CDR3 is TGTGCCAGCACTAGCGGGAGGTACGAGCAGTACTTC.

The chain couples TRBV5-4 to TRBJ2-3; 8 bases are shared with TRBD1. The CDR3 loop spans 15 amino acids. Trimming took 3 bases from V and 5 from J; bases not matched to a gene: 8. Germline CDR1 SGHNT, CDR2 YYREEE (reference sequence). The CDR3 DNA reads TGTGCCAGCAGCTACCCGGGACAGGTGGGAGATACGCAGTATTTT. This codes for CASSYPGQVGDTQYF.

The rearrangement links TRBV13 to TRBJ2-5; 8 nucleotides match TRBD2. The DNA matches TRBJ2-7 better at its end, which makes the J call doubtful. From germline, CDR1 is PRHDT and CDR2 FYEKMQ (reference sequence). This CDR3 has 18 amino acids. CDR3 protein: CASSLGLAGGSPSYEQYF. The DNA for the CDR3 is TGTGCCAGCAGCTTAGGCTTGGCGGGAGGCTCTCCCTCCTACGAGCAGTACTTC.

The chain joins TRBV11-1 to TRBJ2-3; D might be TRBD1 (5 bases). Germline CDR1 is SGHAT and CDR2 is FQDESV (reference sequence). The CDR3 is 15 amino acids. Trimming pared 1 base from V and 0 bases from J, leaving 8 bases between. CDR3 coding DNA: TGTGCCAGCAGCTTAGACAGGTCTAGCACAGATACGCAGTATTTT. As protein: CASSLDRSSTDTQYF.

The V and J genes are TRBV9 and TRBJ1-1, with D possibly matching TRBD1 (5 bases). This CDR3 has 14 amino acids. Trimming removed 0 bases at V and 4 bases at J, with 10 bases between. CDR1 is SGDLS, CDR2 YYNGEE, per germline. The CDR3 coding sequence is TGTGCCAGCAGCGTAGATAGCAGGGCCACTGAAGCTTTCTTT. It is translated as CASSVDSRATEAFF.

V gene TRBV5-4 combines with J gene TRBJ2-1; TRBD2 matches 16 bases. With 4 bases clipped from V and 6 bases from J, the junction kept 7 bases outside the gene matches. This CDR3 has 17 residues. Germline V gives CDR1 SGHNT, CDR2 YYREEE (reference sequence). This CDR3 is CASSTGTSGRAGNEQFF. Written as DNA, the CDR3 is TGTGCCAGCAGCACCGGGACTAGCGGGAGGGCTGGCAATGAGCAGTTCTTC. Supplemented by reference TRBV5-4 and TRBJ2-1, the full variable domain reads ETGVTQSPTHLIKTRGQQVTLRCSSQSGHNTVSWYQQALGQGPQFIFQYYREEENGRGNFPPRFSGLQFPNYSSELNVNALELDDSALYLCASSTGTSGRAGNEQFFGPGTRLTVL.

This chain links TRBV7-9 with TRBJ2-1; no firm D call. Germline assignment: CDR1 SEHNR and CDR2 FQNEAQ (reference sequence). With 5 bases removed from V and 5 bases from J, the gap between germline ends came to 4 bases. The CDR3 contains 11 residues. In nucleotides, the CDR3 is TGTGCCAGCAGCCCTCACAATGAGCAGTTCTTC. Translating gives CASSPHNEQFF.